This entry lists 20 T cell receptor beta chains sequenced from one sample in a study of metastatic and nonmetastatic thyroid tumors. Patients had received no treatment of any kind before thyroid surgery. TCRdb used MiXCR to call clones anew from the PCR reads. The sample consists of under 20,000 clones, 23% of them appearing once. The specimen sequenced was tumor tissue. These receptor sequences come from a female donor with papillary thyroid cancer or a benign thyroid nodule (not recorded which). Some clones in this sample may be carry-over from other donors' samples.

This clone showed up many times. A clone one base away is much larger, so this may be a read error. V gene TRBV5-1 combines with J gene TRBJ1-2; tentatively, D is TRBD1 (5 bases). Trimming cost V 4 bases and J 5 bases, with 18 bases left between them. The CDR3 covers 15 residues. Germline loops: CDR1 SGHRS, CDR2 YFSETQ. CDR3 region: CASSPGRAWGYGYTF. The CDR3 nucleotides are TGCGCCAGCAGCCCGGGACGGGCCTGGGGGTATGGCTACACCTTC. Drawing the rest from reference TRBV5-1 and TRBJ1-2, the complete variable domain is KAGVTQTPRYLIKTRGQQVTLSCSPISGHRSVSWYQQTPGQGLQFLFEYFSETQRNKGNFPGRFSGRQFSNSRSEMNVSTLELGDSALYLCASSPGRAWGYGYTFGSGTRLTVV.

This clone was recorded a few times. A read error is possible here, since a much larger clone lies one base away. The CDR3 bases are TGTGCCAGCATCTTAGGACTAGCGGGGGACAATGAGCAGTTCTTC. Translation gives CASILGLAGDNEQFF. The chain employs TRBV11-1 and TRBJ2-1, with TRBD2 matching 13 bases. Germline V gene sequence: CDR1 SGHAT, CDR2 FQDESV (reference sequence). This CDR3 contains 15 residues.

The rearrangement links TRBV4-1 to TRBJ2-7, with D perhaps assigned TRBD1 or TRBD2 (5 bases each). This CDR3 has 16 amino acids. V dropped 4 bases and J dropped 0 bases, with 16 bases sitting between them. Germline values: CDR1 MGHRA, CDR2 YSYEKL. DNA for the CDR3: TGCGCCAGCAGCCGTGGGACGGCGGATAGCTCCTACGAGCAGTACTTC. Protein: CASSRGTADSSYEQYF.

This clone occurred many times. CDR3 amino acids: CASARQNSGNTIYF. Written as DNA, the CDR3 is TGTGCCAGCGCACGGCAGAACTCTGGAAACACCATATATTTT. V is TRBV2 and J is TRBJ1-3; no firm D call. V was trimmed by 8 bases and J by 0 bases, leaving 11 bases between them. The germline gives CDR1 SNHLY, CDR2 FYNNEI. The CDR3 extends over 14 amino acids.

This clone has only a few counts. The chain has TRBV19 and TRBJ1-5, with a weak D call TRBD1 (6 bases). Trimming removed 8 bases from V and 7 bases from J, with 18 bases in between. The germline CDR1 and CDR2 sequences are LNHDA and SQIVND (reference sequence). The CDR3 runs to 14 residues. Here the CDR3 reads CASVPSGGGQPQHF. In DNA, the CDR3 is TGTGCCAGTGTCCCCTCGGGGGGCGGCCAGCCCCAGCATTTT. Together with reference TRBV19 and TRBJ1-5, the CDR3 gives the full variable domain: DGGITQSPKYLFRKEGQNVTLSCEQNLNHDAMYWYRQDPGQGLRLIYYSQIVNDFQKGDIAEGYSVSREKKESFPLTVTSAQKNPTAFYLCASVPSGGGQPQHFGDGTRLSIL.

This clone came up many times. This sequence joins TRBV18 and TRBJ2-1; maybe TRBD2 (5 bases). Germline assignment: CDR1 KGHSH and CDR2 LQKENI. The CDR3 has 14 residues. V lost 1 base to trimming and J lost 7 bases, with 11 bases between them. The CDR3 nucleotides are TGTGCCAGCTCACCACAGGGAGTTGAGAATGAGCAGTTCTTC. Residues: CASSPQGVENEQFF.

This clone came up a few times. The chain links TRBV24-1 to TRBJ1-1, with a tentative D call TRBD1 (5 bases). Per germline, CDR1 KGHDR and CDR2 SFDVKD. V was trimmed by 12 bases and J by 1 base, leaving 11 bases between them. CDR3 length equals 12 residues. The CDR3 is CAVSQGNTEAFF. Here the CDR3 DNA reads TGTGCCGTCTCCCAGGGGAACACTGAAGCTTTCTTT.

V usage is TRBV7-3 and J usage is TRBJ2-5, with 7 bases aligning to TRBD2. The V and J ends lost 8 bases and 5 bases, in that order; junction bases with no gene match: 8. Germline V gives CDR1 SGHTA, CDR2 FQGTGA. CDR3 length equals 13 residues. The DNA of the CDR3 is TGTGCCAGCGGCTCAGTACTAGCGGAGACCCAGTACTTC. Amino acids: CASGSVLAETQYF.

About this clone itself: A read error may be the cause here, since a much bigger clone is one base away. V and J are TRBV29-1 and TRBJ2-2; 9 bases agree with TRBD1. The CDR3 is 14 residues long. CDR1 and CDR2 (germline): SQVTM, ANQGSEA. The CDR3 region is CSVRQGGGTGELLF. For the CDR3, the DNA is TGCAGCGTCAGACAGGGGGGGGGGACCGGGGAGCTGCTTTTT.

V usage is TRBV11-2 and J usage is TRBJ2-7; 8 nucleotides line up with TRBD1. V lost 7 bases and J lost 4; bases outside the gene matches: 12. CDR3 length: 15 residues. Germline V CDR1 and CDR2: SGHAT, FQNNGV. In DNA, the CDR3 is TGTGCCAGCAAACCAGGGGGCGCCGCCCCATACGAGCAGTACTTC. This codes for CASKPGGAAPYEQYF.

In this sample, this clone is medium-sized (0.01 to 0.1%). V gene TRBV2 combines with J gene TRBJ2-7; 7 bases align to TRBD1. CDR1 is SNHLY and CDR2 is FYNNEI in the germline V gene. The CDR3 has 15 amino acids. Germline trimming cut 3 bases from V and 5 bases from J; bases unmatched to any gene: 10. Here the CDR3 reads CASSERRGQGDEQYF. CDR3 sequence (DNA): TGTGCCAGCAGTGAGCGTAGGGGGCAGGGGGACGAGCAGTACTTC.

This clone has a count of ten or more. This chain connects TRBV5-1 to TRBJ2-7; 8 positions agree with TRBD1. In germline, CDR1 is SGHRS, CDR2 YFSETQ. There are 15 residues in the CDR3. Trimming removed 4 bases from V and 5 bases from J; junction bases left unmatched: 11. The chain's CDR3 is CASSPTAGGLHEQYF. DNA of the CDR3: TGCGCCAGCAGCCCCACGGCAGGGGGCTTACACGAGCAGTACTTC.

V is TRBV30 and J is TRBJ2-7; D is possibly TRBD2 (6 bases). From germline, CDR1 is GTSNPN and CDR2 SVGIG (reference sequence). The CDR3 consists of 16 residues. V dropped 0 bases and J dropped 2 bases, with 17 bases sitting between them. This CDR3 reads CAWSVGTGVSAYEQYF. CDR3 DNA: TGTGCCTGGAGTGTAGGGACGGGAGTATCCGCCTACGAGCAGTACTTC.

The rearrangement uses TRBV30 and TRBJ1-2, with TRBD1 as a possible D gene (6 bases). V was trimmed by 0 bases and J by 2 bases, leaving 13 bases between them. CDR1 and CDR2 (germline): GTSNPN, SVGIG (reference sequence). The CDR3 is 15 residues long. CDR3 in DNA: TGTGCCTGGAGTGTCGGGGGGGCAGGGAACTATGGCTACACCTTC. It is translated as CAWSVGGAGNYGYTF.

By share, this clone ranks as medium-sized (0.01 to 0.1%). The CDR3 bases are TGTGCCAGCAGTTTACAGGGGCCCAACTATGGCTACACCTTC. Its protein is CASSLQGPNYGYTF. This chain uses TRBV2 with TRBJ1-2; the match to TRBD1 covers 7 bases. V was pared by 5 bases and J by 2 bases, with 5 bases of the junction left unmatched. CDR3 size: 14 residues. Looked up from germline, CDR1 is SNHLY and CDR2 is FYNNEI.

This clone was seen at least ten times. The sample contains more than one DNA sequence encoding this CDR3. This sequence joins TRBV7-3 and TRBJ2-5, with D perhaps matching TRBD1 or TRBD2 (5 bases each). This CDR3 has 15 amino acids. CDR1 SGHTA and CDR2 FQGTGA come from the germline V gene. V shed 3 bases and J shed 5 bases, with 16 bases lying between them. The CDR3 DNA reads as TGTGCCAGCAGCTTGACCCCAGGGAGAAGCGAGACCCAGTACTTC. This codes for CASSLTPGRSETQYF.

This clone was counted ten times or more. CDR3 nucleotide sequence: TGTGCCAGCAACGAGAACCAGGGGAGGCACTGGGCTGAAGCTTTCTTT. Amino acid sequence: CASNENQGRHWAEAFF. The rearrangement uses TRBV11-1 and TRBJ1-1; weak D call: TRBD1 (6 bases). The V end was cut by 7 bases, the J end by 6 bases, with 24 bases between. The length of the CDR3 is 16 residues. Germline values: CDR1 SGHAT, CDR2 FQDESV (reference sequence).

The CDR3 region is CASIRTYNSGNTIYF. The CDR3 DNA follows: TGTGCCAGCATACGGACATACAACTCTGGAAACACCATATATTTT. The rearrangement joins TRBV12-3 or TRBV12-4 to TRBJ1-3; a weak D match, TRBD1 (5 bases). Trimming removed 7 bases from V and 0 bases from J, with 13 bases in between. The CDR3 has 15 amino acids.

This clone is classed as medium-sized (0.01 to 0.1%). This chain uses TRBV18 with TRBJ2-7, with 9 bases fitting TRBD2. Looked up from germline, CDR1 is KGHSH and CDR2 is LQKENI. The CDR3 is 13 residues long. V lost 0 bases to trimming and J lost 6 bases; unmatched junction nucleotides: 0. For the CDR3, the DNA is TGTGCCAGCTCACCACCTAGCGGGAGCGAGCAGTACTTC. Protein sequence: CASSPPSGSEQYF.

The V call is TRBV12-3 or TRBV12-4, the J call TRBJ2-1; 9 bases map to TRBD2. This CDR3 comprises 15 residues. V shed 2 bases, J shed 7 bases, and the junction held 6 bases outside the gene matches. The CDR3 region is CASSLSGTSGNEQFF. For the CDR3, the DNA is TGTGCCAGCAGTTTAAGTGGCACTAGCGGGAATGAGCAGTTCTTC.